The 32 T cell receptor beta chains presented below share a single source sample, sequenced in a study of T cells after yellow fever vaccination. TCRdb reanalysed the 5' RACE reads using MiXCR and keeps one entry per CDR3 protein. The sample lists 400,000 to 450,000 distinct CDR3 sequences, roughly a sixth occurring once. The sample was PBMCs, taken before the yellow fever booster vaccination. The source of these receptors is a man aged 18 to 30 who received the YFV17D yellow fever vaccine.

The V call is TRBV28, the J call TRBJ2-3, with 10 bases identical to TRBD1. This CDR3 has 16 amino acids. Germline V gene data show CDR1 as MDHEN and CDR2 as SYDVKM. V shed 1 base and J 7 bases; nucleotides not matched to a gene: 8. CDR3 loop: CASSLSETGGRNTQYF. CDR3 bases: TGTGCCAGCAGTTTATCCGAGACAGGGGGCAGGAATACGCAGTATTTT.

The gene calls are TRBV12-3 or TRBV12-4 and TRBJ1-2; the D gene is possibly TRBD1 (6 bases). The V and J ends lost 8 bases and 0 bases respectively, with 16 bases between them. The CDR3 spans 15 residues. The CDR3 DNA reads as TGTGCCAGCGGCCACCAGGGGAGCGCTAACTATGGCTACACCTTC. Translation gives CASGHQGSANYGYTF.

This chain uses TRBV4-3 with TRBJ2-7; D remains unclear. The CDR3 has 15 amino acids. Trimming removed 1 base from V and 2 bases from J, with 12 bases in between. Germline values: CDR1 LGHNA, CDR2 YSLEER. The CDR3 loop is CASSQGRNRPYEQYF. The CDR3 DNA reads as TGCGCCAGCAGCCAAGGTCGGAATCGGCCCTACGAGCAGTACTTC.

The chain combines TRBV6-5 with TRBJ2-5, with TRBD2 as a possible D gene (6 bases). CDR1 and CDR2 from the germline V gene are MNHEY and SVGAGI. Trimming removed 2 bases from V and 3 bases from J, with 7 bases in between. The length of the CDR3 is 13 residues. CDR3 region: CASSYGGEETQYF. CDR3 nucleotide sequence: TGTGCCAGCAGTTACGGCGGGGAAGAGACCCAGTACTTC.

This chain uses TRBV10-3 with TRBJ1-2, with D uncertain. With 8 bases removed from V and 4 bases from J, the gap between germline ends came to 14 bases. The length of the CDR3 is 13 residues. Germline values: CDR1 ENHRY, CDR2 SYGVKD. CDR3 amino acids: CAIAPPSGYGYTF. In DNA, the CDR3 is TGTGCCATCGCCCCGCCTTCAGGCTATGGCTACACCTTC.

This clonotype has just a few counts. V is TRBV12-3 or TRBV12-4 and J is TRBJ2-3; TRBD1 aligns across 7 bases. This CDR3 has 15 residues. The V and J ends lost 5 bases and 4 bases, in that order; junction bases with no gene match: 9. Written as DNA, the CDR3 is TGTGCCAGCAGTCCAGCCGGGACAGCCTCAGATACGCAGTATTTT. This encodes CASSPAGTASDTQYF.

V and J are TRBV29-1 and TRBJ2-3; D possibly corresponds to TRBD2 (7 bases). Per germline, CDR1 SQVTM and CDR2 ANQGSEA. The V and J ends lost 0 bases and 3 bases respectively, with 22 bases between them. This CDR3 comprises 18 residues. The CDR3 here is CSVEEGGPSASWTDTQYF. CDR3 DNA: TGCAGCGTTGAAGAGGGGGGGCCTTCGGCAAGCTGGACAGATACGCAGTATTTT.

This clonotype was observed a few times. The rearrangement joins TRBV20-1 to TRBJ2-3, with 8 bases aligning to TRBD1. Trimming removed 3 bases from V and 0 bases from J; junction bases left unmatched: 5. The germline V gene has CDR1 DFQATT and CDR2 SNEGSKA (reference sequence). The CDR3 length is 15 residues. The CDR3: CSASHRGLSTDTQYF. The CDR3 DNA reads TGCAGTGCTAGTCACAGGGGGTTGAGCACAGATACGCAGTATTTT.

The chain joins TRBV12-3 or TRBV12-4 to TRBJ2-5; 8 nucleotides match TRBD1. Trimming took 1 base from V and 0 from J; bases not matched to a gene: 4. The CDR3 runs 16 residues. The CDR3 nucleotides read TGTGCCAGCAGTTTAGTGACAGGGGCCGACCAAGAGACCCAGTACTTC. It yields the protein CASSLVTGADQETQYF.

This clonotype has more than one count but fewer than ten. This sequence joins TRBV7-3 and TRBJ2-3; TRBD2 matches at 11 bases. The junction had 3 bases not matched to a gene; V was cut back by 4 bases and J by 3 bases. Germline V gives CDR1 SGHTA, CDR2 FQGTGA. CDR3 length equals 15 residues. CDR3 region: CASSSLAGATDTQYF. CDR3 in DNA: TGTGCCAGCAGCTCACTAGCGGGGGCAACAGATACGCAGTATTTT. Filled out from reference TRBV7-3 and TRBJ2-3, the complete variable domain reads GAGVSQTPSNKVTEKGKYVELRCDPISGHTALYWYRQSLGQGPEFLIYFQGTGAADDSGLPNDRFFAVRPEGSVSTLKIQRTERGDSAVYLCASSSLAGATDTQYFGPGTRLTVL.

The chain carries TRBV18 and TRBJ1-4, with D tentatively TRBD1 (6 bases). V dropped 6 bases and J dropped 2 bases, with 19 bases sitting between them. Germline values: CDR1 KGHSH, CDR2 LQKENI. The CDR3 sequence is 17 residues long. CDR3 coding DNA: TGTGCCAGCTCGCGAATCGGGGGCGCGAGCACTAATGAAAAACTGTTTTTT. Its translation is CASSRIGGASTNEKLFF.

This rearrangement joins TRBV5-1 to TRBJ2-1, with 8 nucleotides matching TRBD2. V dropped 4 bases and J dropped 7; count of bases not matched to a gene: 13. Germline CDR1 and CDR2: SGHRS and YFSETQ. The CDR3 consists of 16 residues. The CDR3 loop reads CASSTGAAGVRNEQFF. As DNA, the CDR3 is TGCGCCAGCAGCACCGGGGCAGCGGGGGTACGGAATGAGCAGTTCTTC. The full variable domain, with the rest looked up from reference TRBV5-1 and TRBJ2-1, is KAGVTQTPRYLIKTRGQQVTLSCSPISGHRSVSWYQQTPGQGLQFLFEYFSETQRNKGNFPGRFSGRQFSNSRSEMNVSTLELGDSALYLCASSTGAAGVRNEQFFGPGTRLTVL.

Here the CDR3 DNA reads TGTGCCAGTATGTCGGACGGGAGCTCCTATAATTCACCCCTCCACTTT. This codes for CASMSDGSSYNSPLHF. This chain uses TRBV19 with TRBJ1-6; D remains unclear. Germline V lookup: CDR1 LNHDA, CDR2 SQIVND (reference sequence). V lost 7 bases and J lost 0, with 13 bases in between. This CDR3 region has 16 residues.

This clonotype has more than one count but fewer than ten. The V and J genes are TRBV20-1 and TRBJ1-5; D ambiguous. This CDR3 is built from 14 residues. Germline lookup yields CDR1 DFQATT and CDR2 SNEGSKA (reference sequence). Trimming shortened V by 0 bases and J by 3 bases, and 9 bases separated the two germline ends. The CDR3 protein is CSARDLYANQPQHF. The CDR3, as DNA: TGCAGTGCTAGAGATCTTTACGCCAATCAGCCCCAGCATTTT.

The CDR3 region has the DNA TGTGCCAGCAGTTTCCACGGGACTAGTTGGGGAGTCCGGGGTGAGCAGTTCTTC. This gives the protein CASSFHGTSWGVRGEQFF. This chain links TRBV28 with TRBJ2-1; TRBD2 matches 8 bases. The germline gives CDR1 MDHEN, CDR2 SYDVKM. CDR3 length equals 18 residues. The ends lost 3 bases at V and 9 bases at J; junction bases unmatched: 19.

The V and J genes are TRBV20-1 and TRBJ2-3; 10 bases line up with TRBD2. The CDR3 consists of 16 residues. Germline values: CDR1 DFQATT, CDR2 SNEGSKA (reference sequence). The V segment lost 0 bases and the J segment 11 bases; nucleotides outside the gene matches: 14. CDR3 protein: CSARDFRLAGARLQYF. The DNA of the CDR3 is TGCAGTGCTAGAGATTTCAGGCTAGCGGGGGCCCGGTTGCAGTATTTT.

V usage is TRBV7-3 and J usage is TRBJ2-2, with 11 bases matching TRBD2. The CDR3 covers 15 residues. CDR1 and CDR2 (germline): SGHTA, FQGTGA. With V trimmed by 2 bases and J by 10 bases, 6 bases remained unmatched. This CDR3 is CASSLLAGGSSELFF. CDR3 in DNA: TGTGCCAGCAGCTTATTAGCGGGGGGGTCCTCGGAGCTGTTTTTT.

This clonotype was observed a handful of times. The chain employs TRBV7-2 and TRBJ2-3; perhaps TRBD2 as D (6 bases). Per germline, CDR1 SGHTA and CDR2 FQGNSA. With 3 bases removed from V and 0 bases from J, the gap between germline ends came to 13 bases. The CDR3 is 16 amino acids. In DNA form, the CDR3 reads TGTGCCAGCAGCTTCATAGGCGGGGTGAGCACAGATACGCAGTATTTT. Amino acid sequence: CASSFIGGVSTDTQYF.

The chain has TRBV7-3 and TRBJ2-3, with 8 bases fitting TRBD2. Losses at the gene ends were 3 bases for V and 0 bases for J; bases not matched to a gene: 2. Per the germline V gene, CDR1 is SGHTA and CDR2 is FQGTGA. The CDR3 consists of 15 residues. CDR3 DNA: TGTGCCAGCAGCTTTAGCGGGGCTAGCACAGATACGCAGTATTTT. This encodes CASSFSGASTDTQYF.

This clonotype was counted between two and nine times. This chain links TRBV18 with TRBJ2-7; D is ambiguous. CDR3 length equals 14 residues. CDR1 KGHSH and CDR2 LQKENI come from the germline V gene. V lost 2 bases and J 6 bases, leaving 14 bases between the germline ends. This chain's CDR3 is CASSPGPLEVEQYF. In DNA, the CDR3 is TGTGCCAGCTCACCAGGGCCCCTTGAAGTCGAGCAGTACTTC.

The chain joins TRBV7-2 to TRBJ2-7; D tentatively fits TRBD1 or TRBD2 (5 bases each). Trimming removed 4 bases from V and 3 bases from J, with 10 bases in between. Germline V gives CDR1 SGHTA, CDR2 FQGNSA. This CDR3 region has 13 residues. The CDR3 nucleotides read TGTGCCAGCAGCTCTGGGACGGTCTACGAGCAGTACTTC. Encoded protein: CASSSGTVYEQYF.

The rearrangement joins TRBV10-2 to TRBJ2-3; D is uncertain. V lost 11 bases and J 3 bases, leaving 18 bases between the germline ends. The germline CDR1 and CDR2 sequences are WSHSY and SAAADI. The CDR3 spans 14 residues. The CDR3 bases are TGCGCCCTCCTTAGGAGCTTTGGGACAGATACGCAGTATTTT. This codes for CALLRSFGTDTQYF.

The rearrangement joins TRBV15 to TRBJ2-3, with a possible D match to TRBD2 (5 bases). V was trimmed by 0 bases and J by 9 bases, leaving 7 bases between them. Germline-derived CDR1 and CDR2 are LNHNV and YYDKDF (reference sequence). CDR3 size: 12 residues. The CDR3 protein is CATSRDGETQYF. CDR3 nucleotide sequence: TGTGCCACCAGCAGAGACGGGGAAACGCAGTATTTT.

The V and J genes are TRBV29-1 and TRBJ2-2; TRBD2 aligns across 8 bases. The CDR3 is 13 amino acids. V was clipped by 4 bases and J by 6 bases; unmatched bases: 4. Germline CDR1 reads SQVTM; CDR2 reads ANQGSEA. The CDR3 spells CSVGRGGSGELFF. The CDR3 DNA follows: TGCAGCGTTGGTCGGGGGGGCTCCGGGGAGCTGTTTTTT.

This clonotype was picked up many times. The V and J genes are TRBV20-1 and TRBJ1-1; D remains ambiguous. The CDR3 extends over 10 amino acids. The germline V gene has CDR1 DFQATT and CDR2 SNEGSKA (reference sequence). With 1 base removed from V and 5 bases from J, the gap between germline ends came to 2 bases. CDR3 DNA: TGCAGTGCTAGAGGTACTGAAGCTTTCTTT. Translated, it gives CSARGTEAFF.

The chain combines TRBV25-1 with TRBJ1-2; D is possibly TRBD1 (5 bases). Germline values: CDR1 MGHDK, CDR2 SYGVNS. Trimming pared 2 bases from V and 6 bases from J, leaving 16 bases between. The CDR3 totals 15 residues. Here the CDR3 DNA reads TGTGCCAGCAGTGAAACTGGAGGGGCGCGGGATGGCTACACCTTC. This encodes CASSETGGARDGYTF.

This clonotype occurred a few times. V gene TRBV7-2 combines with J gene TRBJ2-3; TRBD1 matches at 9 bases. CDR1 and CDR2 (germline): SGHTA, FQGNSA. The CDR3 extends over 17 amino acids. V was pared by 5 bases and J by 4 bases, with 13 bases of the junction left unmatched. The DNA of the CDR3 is TGTGCCAGCAGCCCCTGGGACAGGGCCTACCGCCCAGATACGCAGTATTTT. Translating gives CASSPWDRAYRPDTQYF.

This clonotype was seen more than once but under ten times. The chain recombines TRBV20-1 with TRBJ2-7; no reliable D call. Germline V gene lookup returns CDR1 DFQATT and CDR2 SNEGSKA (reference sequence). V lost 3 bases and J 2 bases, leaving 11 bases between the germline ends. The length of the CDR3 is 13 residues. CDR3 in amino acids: CSASGTATYEQYF. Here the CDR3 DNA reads TGCAGTGCTAGTGGCACAGCCACCTACGAGCAGTACTTC.

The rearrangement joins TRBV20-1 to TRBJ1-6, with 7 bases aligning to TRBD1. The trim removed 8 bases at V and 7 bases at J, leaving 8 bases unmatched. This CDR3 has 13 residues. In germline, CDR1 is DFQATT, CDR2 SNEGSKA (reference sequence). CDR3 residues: CSQRDRENSPLHF. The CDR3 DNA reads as TGCAGTCAGAGGGACAGAGAAAATTCACCCCTCCACTTT.

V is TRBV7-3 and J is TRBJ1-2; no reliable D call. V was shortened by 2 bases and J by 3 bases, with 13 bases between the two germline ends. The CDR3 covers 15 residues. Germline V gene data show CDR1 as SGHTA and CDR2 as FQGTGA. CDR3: CASSLAPDLDYGYTF. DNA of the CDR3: TGTGCCAGCAGCTTAGCCCCGGACCTTGACTATGGCTACACCTTC.

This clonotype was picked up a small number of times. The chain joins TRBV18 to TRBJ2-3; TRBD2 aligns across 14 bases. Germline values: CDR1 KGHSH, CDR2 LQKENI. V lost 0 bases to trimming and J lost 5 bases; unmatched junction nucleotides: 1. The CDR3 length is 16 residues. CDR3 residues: CASSPPGLAGGDTQYF. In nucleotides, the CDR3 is TGTGCCAGCTCACCACCAGGACTAGCGGGGGGAGATACGCAGTATTTT.

CDR3 region: CASVTGGRDYGYTF. CDR3 bases: TGTGCCAGCGTTACAGGGGGCCGGGACTATGGCTACACCTTC. The gene calls are TRBV6-2 or TRBV6-3 and TRBJ1-2; 9 nucleotides line up with TRBD1. The ends lost 8 bases at V and 3 bases at J; junction bases unmatched: 7. The CDR3 is made up of 14 amino acids. Germline V gene sequence: CDR1 MNHEY, CDR2 SVGEGT.